This TCR beta chain was documented in a study of human CD4 T cells and Enterobacteriaceae. All CD4+ cells other than CD45RA+CCR7+CD95- naive cells were sorted as memory, over 98% pure. This clone is a singleton in its sample. Deletions cut 4 bases from V and 0 bases from J, with 8 bases between. This CDR3 contains 14 residues. CDR1 SNHLY and CDR2 FYNNEI come from the germline V gene. TCRdb's table, derived via immunoSEQ multiplex PCR, lists solely in-frame clones and lacks some. The sample shows about 29,000 clones, about 82% of them seen only once. The chain joins TRBV2 to TRBJ2-3; the D is unclear. The TCR comes from a human donor in good health. Sequencing was carried out using memory CD4+ T cells from blood. The CDR3 spells CASSVGISTDTQYF. CDR3 sequence (DNA): TGTGCCAGCAGTGTGGGGATTAGCACAGATACGCAGTATTTT.